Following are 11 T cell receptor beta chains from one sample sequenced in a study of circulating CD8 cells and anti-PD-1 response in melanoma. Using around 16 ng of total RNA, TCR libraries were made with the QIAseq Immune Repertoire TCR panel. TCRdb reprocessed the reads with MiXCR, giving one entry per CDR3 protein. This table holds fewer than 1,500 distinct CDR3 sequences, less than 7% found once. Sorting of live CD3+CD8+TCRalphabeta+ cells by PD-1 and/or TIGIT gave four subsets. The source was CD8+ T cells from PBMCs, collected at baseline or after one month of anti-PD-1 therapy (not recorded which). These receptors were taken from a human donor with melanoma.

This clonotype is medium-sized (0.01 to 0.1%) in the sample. The CDR3 loop reads CASSWTGGDTGELFF. For the CDR3, the DNA is TGTGCCAGCAGCTGGACAGGGGGCGACACCGGGGAGCTGTTTTTT. The chain has TRBV5-6 and TRBJ2-2, with 11 bases fitting TRBD1. Germline V lookup: CDR1 SGHDT, CDR2 YYEEEE. This CDR3 has 15 residues. Trimming took 3 bases from V and 3 from J; bases not matched to a gene: 1. The full variable domain, its missing parts supplied by reference TRBV5-6 and TRBJ2-2, is DAGVTQSPTHLIKTRGQQVTLRCSPKSGHDTVSWYQQALGQGPQFIFQYYEEEERQRGNFPDRFSGHQFPNYSSELNVNALLLGDSALYLCASSWTGGDTGELFFGEGSRLTVL.

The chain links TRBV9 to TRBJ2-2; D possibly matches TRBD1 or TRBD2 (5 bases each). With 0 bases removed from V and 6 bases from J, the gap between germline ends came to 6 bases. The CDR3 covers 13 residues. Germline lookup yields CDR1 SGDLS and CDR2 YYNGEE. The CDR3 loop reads CASSVGGPGELFF. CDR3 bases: TGTGCCAGCAGCGTAGGGGGACCCGGGGAGCTGTTTTTT.

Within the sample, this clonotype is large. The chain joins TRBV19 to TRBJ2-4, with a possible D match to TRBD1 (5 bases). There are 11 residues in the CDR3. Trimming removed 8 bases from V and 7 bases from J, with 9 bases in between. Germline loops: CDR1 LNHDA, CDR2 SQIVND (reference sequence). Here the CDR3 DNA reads TGTGCCAGTGACAGAGGTAACATTCAGTACTTC. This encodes CASDRGNIQYF.

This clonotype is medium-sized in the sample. CDR3 bases: TGTGCCAGTAGTTATACGAAAGGGGCTAACTATGGCTACACCTTC. This gives the protein CASSYTKGANYGYTF. This chain links TRBV19 with TRBJ1-2; weak D call: TRBD1 (5 bases). The CDR3 contains 15 residues. From germline, CDR1 is LNHDA and CDR2 SQIVND (reference sequence). The V end lost 5 bases, the J end lost 0 bases, and 13 bases lay between the germline ends.

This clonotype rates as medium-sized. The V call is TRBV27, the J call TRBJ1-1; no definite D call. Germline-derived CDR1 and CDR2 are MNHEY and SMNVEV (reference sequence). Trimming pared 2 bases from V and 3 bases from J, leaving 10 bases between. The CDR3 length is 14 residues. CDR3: CASSLNEGYTEAFF. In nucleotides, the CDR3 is TGTGCCAGCAGTTTAAATGAGGGATACACTGAAGCTTTCTTT.

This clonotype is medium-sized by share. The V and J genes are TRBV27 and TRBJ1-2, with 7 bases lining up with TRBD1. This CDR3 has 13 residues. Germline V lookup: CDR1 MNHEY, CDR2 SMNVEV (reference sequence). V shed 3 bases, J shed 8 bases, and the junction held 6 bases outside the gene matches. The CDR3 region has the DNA TGTGCCAGCAGTTTGTCACAGGGGATGGGCTACACCTTC. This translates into CASSLSQGMGYTF.

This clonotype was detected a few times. CDR3 DNA: TGTGCCATCAAGTCGGTAACGGGGGCCGAGACCCAGTACTTC. Amino acids: CAIKSVTGAETQYF. This chain joins TRBV10-3 and TRBJ2-5; either TRBD1 or TRBD2 may fit D (6 bases each). The CDR3 sequence is 14 residues long. CDR1 and CDR2 from the germline V gene are ENHRY and SYGVKD. V was trimmed by 7 bases and J by 5 bases, leaving 17 bases between them.

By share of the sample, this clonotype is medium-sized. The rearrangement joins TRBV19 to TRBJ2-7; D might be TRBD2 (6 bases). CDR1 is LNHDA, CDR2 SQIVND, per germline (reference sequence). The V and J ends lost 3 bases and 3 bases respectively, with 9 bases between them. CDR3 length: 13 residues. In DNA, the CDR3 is TGTGCCAGTAGTATTGGGGGGAACTACGAGCAGTACTTC. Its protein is CASSIGGNYEQYF.

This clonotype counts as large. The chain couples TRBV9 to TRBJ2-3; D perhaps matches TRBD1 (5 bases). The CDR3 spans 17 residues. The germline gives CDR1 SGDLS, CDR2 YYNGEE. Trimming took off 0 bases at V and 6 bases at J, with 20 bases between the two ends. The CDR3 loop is CASSVGPPGQGKDTQYF. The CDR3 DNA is TGTGCCAGCAGCGTAGGCCCCCCTGGGCAGGGAAAGGATACGCAGTATTTT.

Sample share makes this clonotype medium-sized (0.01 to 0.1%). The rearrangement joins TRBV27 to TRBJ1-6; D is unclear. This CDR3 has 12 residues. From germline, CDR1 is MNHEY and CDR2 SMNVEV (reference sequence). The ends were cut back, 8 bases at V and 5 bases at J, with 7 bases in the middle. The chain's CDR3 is CASSRHNSPLHF. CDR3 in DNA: TGTGCCAGCTCCCGGCATAATTCACCCCTCCACTTT.

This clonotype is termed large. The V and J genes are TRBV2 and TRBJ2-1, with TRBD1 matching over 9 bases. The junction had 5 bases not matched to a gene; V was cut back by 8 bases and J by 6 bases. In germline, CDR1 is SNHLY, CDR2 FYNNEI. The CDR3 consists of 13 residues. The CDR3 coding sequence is TGTGCCAGCGGCCGGGACAGGGTCAATGAGCAGTTCTTC. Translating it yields CASGRDRVNEQFF.